These 22 T cell receptor beta chains originate from one sample sequenced in a study of shared clonotypes between healthy human individuals (dated by TCRdb to 2018 to 2020). Library construction relied on the immunoSEQ multiplex PCR assay. As stored in TCRdb, this immuneACCESS dataset retains in-frame rearrangements with V and J assigned. A fraction of the clones does not appear; measured against another copy, unresolved V genes explain less than half of the discrepancy, and the remainder lacks a known reason. This sample is represented by 2 million to 3 million clones; approximately 94% of them were singletons. The leading ten clones occupy around 0.14% of the sample. The specimen sequenced was naive CD4+ T cells sorted from blood. The cell subset or site label corresponds to: CD45RA+ positively selected. The receptors come from a man aged 18 to 29 in good health.

This rearrangement joins TRBV5-6 to TRBJ2-2; D is perhaps TRBD1 (6 bases). This CDR3 is 18 amino acids long. The ends were cut back, 4 bases at V and 4 bases at J, with 23 bases in the middle. Germline CDR1 SGHDT, CDR2 YYEEEE. CDR3 nucleotides: TGTGCCAGCAGCGACCCCAGGCGTTGGGCAGGGGCCACCGGGGAGCTGTTTTTT. Amino acid sequence: CASSDPRRWAGATGELFF. The full variable domain, its missing parts supplied by reference TRBV5-6 and TRBJ2-2, is DAGVTQSPTHLIKTRGQQVTLRCSPKSGHDTVSWYQQALGQGPQFIFQYYEEEERQRGNFPDRFSGHQFPNYSSELNVNALLLGDSALYLCASSDPRRWAGATGELFFGEGSRLTVL.

The chain combines TRBV6-6 with TRBJ2-1, with D hard to call. V lost 6 bases and J 0 bases, leaving 9 bases between the germline ends. The CDR3 length is 14 residues. From germline, CDR1 is MNHNY and CDR2 SVGAGI (reference sequence). The CDR3 nucleotides are TGTGCCAGCAGGTATCCGAGCTCCTACAATGAGCAGTTCTTC. This codes for CASRYPSSYNEQFF.

With respect to this clone: The junction departs from germline at one end; a sequencing error may be responsible. The V gene is TRBV7-7, the J gene TRBJ2-2; TRBD2 aligns across 11 bases. The CDR3 runs to 18 residues. Germline V gene lookup returns CDR1 SSHAT and CDR2 FNYEAQ (reference sequence). CDR3 protein: CASSLGLAGGSNTGELFF. The CDR3 DNA reads TGTGCTAGCAGCTTAGGGCTAGCGGGAGGTTCGAACACCGGGGAGCTGTTTTTT.

A single count supports this clone. The chain links TRBV18 to TRBJ2-7, with 7 nucleotides matching TRBD2. Trimming cost V 0 bases and J 3 bases; bases outside gene matches: 5. Germline V CDR1 and CDR2: KGHSH, LQKENI. This CDR3 comprises 15 residues. CDR3 bases: TGTGCCAGCTCACCACCGGCGGGAGCGGACTACGAGCAGTACTTC. Residues: CASSPPAGADYEQYF.

The CDR3 DNA is TGCGCCAGCAGCCCCGACGCTAATAGTGGCGGGGAGCTGTTTTTT. Translation gives CASSPDANSGGELFF. This rearrangement joins TRBV5-1 to TRBJ2-2, with D hard to call. The CDR3 is made up of 15 amino acids. Germline V gives CDR1 SGHRS, CDR2 YFSETQ. V dropped 4 bases and J dropped 7 bases, with 17 bases sitting between them.

The CDR3 sequence is CATSRGAGGGTDTQYF. CDR3 nucleotide sequence: TGTGCCACCAGCAGAGGAGCGGGAGGTGGTACAGATACGCAGTATTTT. The V and J genes are TRBV15 and TRBJ2-3, with 9 positions matching TRBD2. The ends lost 1 base at V and 3 bases at J; junction bases unmatched: 5. The CDR3 is 16 residues long. Germline CDR1 LNHNV, CDR2 YYDKDF (reference sequence).

The chain combines TRBV6-5 with TRBJ2-7; tentatively, D is TRBD1 or TRBD2 (5 bases each). The V gene lost 6 bases and the J gene lost 7 bases, with 19 bases spanning the gap. Germline loops: CDR1 MNHEY, CDR2 SVGAGI. The CDR3 is 14 amino acids. CDR3 in amino acids: CASSLSVGTEEQYF. The CDR3 DNA reads as TGTGCCAGCAGCCTATCCGTTGGGACGGAGGAGCAGTACTTC.

V and J are TRBV4-3 and TRBJ2-7, with no clear D. The CDR3 sequence is 15 residues long. Germline-derived CDR1 and CDR2 are LGHNA and YSLEER. V was clipped by 0 bases and J by 3 bases, with 12 bases between them. The CDR3 coding sequence is TGCGCCAGCAGCCAAGACGGAAGCTCCCACTACGAGCAGTACTTC. Encoded protein: CASSQDGSSHYEQYF.

V usage is TRBV7-6 and J usage is TRBJ2-5; 8 bases map to TRBD1. CDR1 and CDR2 from the germline V gene are SGHVS and FNYEAQ. The CDR3 runs 14 residues. V shed 6 bases, J shed 6 bases, and the junction held 9 bases outside the gene matches. CDR3 coding DNA: TGTGCCAGCAGAAACCCCTCAGGGGGCAAGACCCAGTACTTC. Protein: CASRNPSGGKTQYF.

There are a few counts of this clone. The chain links TRBV30 to TRBJ1-1, with 7 bases aligning to TRBD1. Germline CDR1 GTSNPN, CDR2 SVGIG (reference sequence). This CDR3 is built from 16 residues. The trim removed 3 bases at V and 3 bases at J, leaving 13 bases unmatched. The CDR3 sequence: CAWRAIDRVGDTEAFF. CDR3 nucleotide sequence: TGTGCCTGGAGGGCCATTGACAGGGTAGGGGACACTGAAGCTTTCTTT.

The CDR3 DNA reads TGTGCCAGCAGCCCAGACCGGAGGGGGACTGAAGCTTTCTTT. It yields the protein CASSPDRRGTEAFF. The rearrangement joins TRBV13 to TRBJ1-1, with D perhaps TRBD1 (6 bases). Per the germline V gene, CDR1 is PRHDT and CDR2 is FYEKMQ (reference sequence). CDR3 length equals 14 residues. V gave up 5 bases and J gave up 5 bases, with 15 bases separating them.

The genes are TRBV10-1 and TRBJ2-1, with 7 bases that match TRBD2. J gave up 10 bases and V 0 bases, and 12 bases lay outside the gene matches. The CDR3 consists of 16 residues. Germline CDR1 is WNHNN and CDR2 is SYGVQD (reference sequence). In DNA form, the CDR3 reads TGCGCCAGCAGTGAGTCTAGCGGGTCCCCCGGGGAAGAGCAGTTCTTC. Protein: CASSESSGSPGEEQFF.

V is TRBV4-3 and J is TRBJ1-2, with 8 bases matching TRBD1. The CDR3 length is 14 residues. Germline CDR1 is LGHNA and CDR2 is YSLEER. J lost 2 bases, V lost 4 bases, and 3 bases had no gene match. The DNA of the CDR3 is TGCGCCAGCAGCCCAGGGGGCTTAAACTATGGCTACACCTTC. Encoded protein: CASSPGGLNYGYTF.

The V gene is TRBV6-6, the J gene TRBJ2-2, with 7 bases aligning to TRBD2. The V gene's germline CDR1 is MNHNY and CDR2 SVGAGI (reference sequence). This CDR3 has 16 amino acids. Trimming removed 2 bases from V and 4 bases from J; junction bases left unmatched: 7. The chain's CDR3 is CASSYGPGGSTGELFF. The DNA of the CDR3 is TGTGCCAGCAGTTACGGCCCGGGAGGTAGCACCGGGGAGCTGTTTTTT.

The J gene is TRBJ1-2, the V gene TRBV13, with a weak D call TRBD1 (5 bases). The CDR3 sequence is 15 residues long. With 1 base removed from V and 3 bases from J, the gap between germline ends came to 12 bases. Germline V gene sequence: CDR1 PRHDT, CDR2 FYEKMQ (reference sequence). The CDR3 DNA follows: TGTGCCAGCAGCTTAGCTTCCGTGACAGACTATGGCTACACCTTC. It encodes CASSLASVTDYGYTF.

The V call is TRBV28, the J call TRBJ2-3, with D possibly TRBD1 on 6 matching bases. This CDR3 comprises 16 residues. Trimming took off 1 base at V and 1 base at J, with 12 bases between the two ends. Looked up from germline, CDR1 is MDHEN and CDR2 is SYDVKM. Here the CDR3 reads CASSLLEKGGTDTQYF. In DNA, the CDR3 is TGTGCCAGCAGTTTATTGGAAAAGGGGGGCACAGATACGCAGTATTTT.

The chain combines TRBV5-6 with TRBJ1-2; weak D call: TRBD1 (5 bases). Between the trimmed V and J ends, which lost 0 bases and 8 bases, there was a span of 14 bases. Germline assignment: CDR1 SGHDT and CDR2 YYEEEE. The CDR3 loop spans 14 amino acids. The chain's CDR3 is CASSLGGGAGGYTF. CDR3 DNA: TGTGCCAGCAGCTTGGGAGGAGGGGCGGGAGGCTACACCTTC.

V usage is TRBV2 and J usage is TRBJ2-2; D is possibly TRBD1 or TRBD2 (7 bases each). The CDR3 extends over 13 amino acids. V lost 10 bases to trimming and J lost 5 bases, with 14 bases between them. Germline V gene sequence: CDR1 SNHLY, CDR2 FYNNEI. CDR3 nucleotides: TGTGCCATTAACAGGGGAGGGACCGGGGAGCTGTTTTTT. It translates to CAINRGGTGELFF. Based on the CDR3 plus reference TRBV2 and TRBJ2-2, the full variable domain is EPEVTQTPSHQVTQMGQEVILRCVPISNHLYFYWYRQILGQKVEFLVSFYNNEISEKSEIFDDQFSVERPDGSNFTLKIRSTKLEDSAMYFCAINRGGTGELFFGEGSRLTVL.

The chain combines TRBV9 with TRBJ2-1, with D uncertain. Per the germline V gene, CDR1 is SGDLS and CDR2 is YYNGEE. This CDR3 spans 13 amino acids. With 0 bases removed from V and 4 bases from J, the gap between germline ends came to 5 bases. The CDR3 DNA reads TGTGCCAGCAGCGTAGACCTATACAATGAGCAGTTCTTC. Protein product: CASSVDLYNEQFF. Supplemented by reference TRBV9 and TRBJ2-1, the full variable domain reads DSGVTQTPKHLITATGQRVTLRCSPRSGDLSVYWYQQSLDQGLQFLIQYYNGEERAKGNILERFSAQQFPDLHSELNLSSLELGDSALYFCASSVDLYNEQFFGPGTRLTVL.

The chain uses TRBV6-5 and TRBJ2-7; the match to TRBD1 covers 7 bases. V was pared by 2 bases and J by 5 bases, with 6 bases of the junction left unmatched. Germline values: CDR1 MNHEY, CDR2 SVGAGI. The CDR3 spans 14 residues. The CDR3 nucleotides read TGTGCCAGCAGTTACGACAGGGTAAGGAACGAGCAGTACTTC. The encoded protein is CASSYDRVRNEQYF.

This clone was seen a handful of times. V gene TRBV15 combines with J gene TRBJ1-2; no clear D gene. Trimming left V 5 bases short and J 1 base short, with 8 bases between. This CDR3 has 13 residues. The germline CDR1 and CDR2 sequences are LNHNV and YYDKDF (reference sequence). The CDR3 protein is CATSGSNNYGYTF. In DNA form, the CDR3 reads TGTGCCACCAGCGGAAGTAATAACTATGGCTACACCTTC. Filled out from reference TRBV15 and TRBJ1-2, the complete variable domain reads DAMVIQNPRYQVTQFGKPVTLSCSQTLNHNVMYWYQQKSSQAPKLLFHYYDKDFNNEADTPDNFQSRRPNTSFCFLDIRSPGLGDTAMYLCATSGSNNYGYTFGSGTRLTVV.

This chain links TRBV10-3 with TRBJ2-7; unclear D gene. The CDR3 sequence is 16 residues long. Trimming took 0 bases from V and 3 from J, leaving 15 bases between them. Germline V CDR1 and CDR2: ENHRY, SYGVKD. The CDR3 DNA sequence: TGTGCCATCAGTGAGTCGGTCGACCTACGGTTCTACGAGCAGTACTTC. Encoded protein: CAISESVDLRFYEQYF.